This T cell receptor beta chain was identified in a study of blood T cell repertoires in COVID-19. Trimming left V 3 bases short and J 0 bases short, with 21 bases between. Germline CDR1 reads MNHEY; CDR2 reads SMNVEV (reference sequence). The CDR3 runs 19 residues. TCRdb keeps only in-frame clones here, not all; method: immunoSEQ multiplex PCR. The data show a few hundred thousand clones, 85% to 90% seen once. The TCR was taken from a woman aged 45-65 years who had been exposed to COVID-19. The chain links TRBV27 to TRBJ2-4; D is perhaps TRBD2 (7 bases). Sequenced: PBMCs or T cells enriched from blood (not recorded which). CDR3 amino acids: CASSFLRGANSVAKNIQYF. Here the CDR3 DNA reads TGTGCCAGCAGTTTCCTACGGGGGGCCAATTCTGTAGCCAAAAACATTCAGTACTTC.